The clone carrying this T cell receptor beta chain has just a few counts. The source of the sample is a study of blood T cell repertoires in COVID-19. V was clipped by 4 bases and J by 9 bases, with 13 bases between them. CDR1 and CDR2 from the germline V gene are SNHLY and FYNNEI. This CDR3 has 12 residues. The authors' processing: By means of reference gene primer amplification, nucleated cell counts were estimated. Sequencing used immunoSEQ multiplex PCR; TCRdb keeps in-frame clones, though not all of them. For V, J and clone size, that table is used; D and trimming come from the DNA. This sample has 50,000 to 75,000 clones, with less than 90% found just once.

The rearrangement joins TRBV2 to TRBJ2-7; a possible D gene is TRBD1 (6 bases). Sequencing was performed on peripheral blood. This clonotype was sampled from an elderly man in a cohort sampled during active COVID-19. This CDR3 is CASSGSQGAQYF. The CDR3 nucleotides are TGTGCCAGCAGTGGATCACAGGGTGCGCAGTACTTC.